The 20 T cell receptor beta chains given below trace back to one sample, sequenced in a study of cytomegalovirus exposure and HLA in healthy donors. The PCR employed 60 Vbeta primers together with 13 Jbeta primers. Sequencing was performed with immunoSEQ multiplex PCR; in TCRdb, only in-frame clones are kept and a portion is missing. The sample table sets out fewer than 75,000 clones. The specimen was PBMCs. The receptors stem from a boy aged 5-17 years in good health and CMV-seronegative.

V is TRBV19 and J is TRBJ1-4; D is unresolved. V dropped 7 bases and J dropped 1 base, with 16 bases sitting between them. CDR1 and CDR2 from the germline V gene are LNHDA and SQIVND (reference sequence). The CDR3 runs 16 residues. As DNA, the CDR3 is TGTGCCAGTAAAGGAGGCAGCGCGGGAACTAATGAAAAACTGTTTTTT. The encoded protein is CASKGGSAGTNEKLFF.

The chain is built from TRBV27 and TRBJ2-3; 7 bases line up with TRBD2. Germline loops: CDR1 MNHEY, CDR2 SMNVEV (reference sequence). V lost 6 bases and J lost 3; bases outside the gene matches: 15. The CDR3 consists of 17 residues. Here the CDR3 reads CASRDRVVGRATDTQYF. The CDR3 DNA sequence: TGTGCCAGCAGGGACCGAGTGGTAGGGAGGGCAACAGATACGCAGTATTTT.

This chain connects TRBV21-1 to TRBJ2-7; TRBD2, the table's D call, was not compared with the DNA. TRBV21-1 constitutes a pseudogene. The CDR3 is 16 residues long. The CDR3 is CASSKAPGTRGYEQYF. CDR3 bases: TGTGCCAGCAGCAAAGCTCCGGGGACTCGAGGCTACGAGCAGTACTTC.

The chain links TRBV5-1 to TRBJ2-1; TRBD2 aligns across 10 bases. V gave up 4 bases and J gave up 8 bases; unmatched junction bases: 6. Germline V gives CDR1 SGHRS, CDR2 YFSETQ. The CDR3 loop spans 14 amino acids. The CDR3: CASSPTGTSDEQFF. CDR3 nucleotide sequence: TGCGCCAGCAGCCCAACCGGGACTAGCGATGAGCAGTTCTTC.

The chain joins TRBV27 to TRBJ1-4; the D gene is possibly TRBD1 (6 bases). The CDR3 has 16 amino acids. Deletions cut 7 bases from V and 7 bases from J, with 22 bases between. CDR1 and CDR2 (germline): MNHEY, SMNVEV (reference sequence). Here the CDR3 DNA reads TGTGCCAGCACTCCGACTGTGGGGGCGCAAAGTGAAAAACTGTTTTTT. The encoded protein is CASTPTVGAQSEKLFF.

The chain carries TRBV5-1 and TRBJ2-3; 8 nucleotides agree with TRBD2. This CDR3 is 18 amino acids long. With 4 bases clipped from V and 8 bases from J, the junction kept 21 bases outside the gene matches. Germline values: CDR1 SGHRS, CDR2 YFSETQ. This CDR3 is CASSLDPRGSGVPGTQYF. CDR3 bases: TGCGCCAGCAGCCTCGACCCCCGGGGTAGCGGGGTACCGGGTACGCAGTATTTT. The whole variable domain, remainder taken from reference TRBV5-1 and TRBJ2-3, is KAGVTQTPRYLIKTRGQQVTLSCSPISGHRSVSWYQQTPGQGLQFLFEYFSETQRNKGNFPGRFSGRQFSNSRSEMNVSTLELGDSALYLCASSLDPRGSGVPGTQYFGPGTRLTVL.

The V gene is TRBV19, the J gene TRBJ2-1, with 15 positions matching TRBD2. The length of the CDR3 is 13 residues. The germline V gene encodes CDR1 LNHDA and CDR2 SQIVND (reference sequence). The chain's CDR3 is CAAGLAGGNEQFF. CDR3 DNA: TGTGCAGCGGGACTAGCGGGAGGCAATGAGCAGTTCTTC. Using reference TRBV19 and TRBJ2-1 for the parts outside the CDR3, the full variable domain is DGGITQSPKYLFRKEGQNVTLSCEQNLNHDAMYWYRQDPGQGLRLIYYSQIVNDFQKGDIAEGYSVSREKKESFPLTVTSAQKNPTAFYLCAAGLAGGNEQFFGPGTRLTVL.

The chain joins TRBV14 to TRBJ1-2; a possible D gene is TRBD1 (6 bases). V was trimmed by 4 bases and J by 4 bases, leaving 10 bases between them. This CDR3 spans 13 amino acids. Germline V gene data show CDR1 as SGHDN and CDR2 as FVKESK. In DNA, the CDR3 is TGTGCCAGCAGCCCACAGGGCCTCTATGGCTACACCTTC. Its protein is CASSPQGLYGYTF.

The V and J genes are TRBV19 and TRBJ2-2; D is unclear. Trimming left V 3 bases short and J 5 bases short, with 13 bases between. There are 15 residues in the CDR3. Looked up from germline, CDR1 is LNHDA and CDR2 is SQIVND (reference sequence). The CDR3 sequence: CASSISGFLTGELFF. In DNA form, the CDR3 reads TGTGCCAGTAGTATCTCCGGGTTTTTGACCGGGGAGCTGTTTTTT.

This rearrangement joins TRBV5-3 to TRBJ2-7; TRBD1 might be the D (6 bases). TRBV5-3 is known as an ORF, though its function is uncertain. The V gene lost 0 bases and the J gene lost 2 bases, with 15 bases spanning the gap. This CDR3 contains 16 residues. This chain's CDR3 is CARSLGHPYRAYEQYF. DNA of the CDR3: TGTGCCAGAAGCTTGGGTCATCCCTACAGGGCCTACGAGCAGTACTTC.

V is TRBV7-9 and J is TRBJ2-7, with D possibly TRBD1 on 6 matching bases. The CDR3 has 14 residues. The V gene lost 5 bases and the J gene lost 5 bases, with 16 bases spanning the gap. The germline V gene has CDR1 SEHNR and CDR2 FQNEAQ (reference sequence). This chain's CDR3 is CASSRDTVGHEQYF. CDR3 sequence (DNA): TGTGCCAGCAGCCGGGACACGGTCGGCCACGAGCAGTACTTC.

The genes are TRBV19 and TRBJ2-6, with D possibly TRBD2 on 6 matching bases. The V end lost 4 bases, the J end lost 2 bases, and 12 bases lay between the germline ends. Germline V CDR1 and CDR2: LNHDA, SQIVND (reference sequence). The CDR3 is 16 amino acids. CDR3 sequence: CASSKYGEAGANVLTF. The CDR3 bases are TGTGCCAGTAGTAAATACGGGGAGGCTGGGGCCAACGTCCTGACTTTC.

V is TRBV21-1 and J is TRBJ2-1; TRBD2, the table's D call, was not compared with the DNA. TRBV21-1 is a pseudogene segment. The CDR3 covers 13 residues. The CDR3 here is CASSLAGSNEQFF. The CDR3 DNA follows: TGTGCCAGCAGTTTAGCGGGGTCCAATGAGCAGTTCTTC.

The chain joins TRBV18 to TRBJ2-1; D ambiguous. V lost 1 base to trimming and J lost 3 bases, with 10 bases between them. Looked up from germline, CDR1 is KGHSH and CDR2 is LQKENI. CDR3 size: 15 residues. The CDR3 region has the DNA TGTGCCAGCTCACCACAAACGACAAACTACAATGAGCAGTTCTTC. It translates to CASSPQTTNYNEQFF.

The chain joins TRBV29-1 to TRBJ1-1; D is ambiguous. This CDR3 spans 13 amino acids. Germline values: CDR1 SQVTM, CDR2 ANQGSEA. V lost 7 bases to trimming and J lost 0 bases, with 12 bases between them. The CDR3 sequence: CSGRHGMNTEAFF. CDR3 DNA: TGCAGCGGGAGACACGGGATGAACACTGAAGCTTTCTTT.

The chain has TRBV11-3 and TRBJ2-1; 8 nucleotides line up with TRBD2. The CDR3 runs 17 residues. The V gene's germline CDR1 is SGHNT and CDR2 YENEEA. V lost 5 bases and J lost 1; bases outside the gene matches: 10. The DNA of the CDR3 is TGTGCCAGCAGCGTTGGGGCGGGGGGTCCTTCCTACAATGAGCAGTTCTTC. It yields the protein CASSVGAGGPSYNEQFF.

The genes are TRBV7-8 and TRBJ2-1, with TRBD1 matching 7 bases. The CDR3 contains 13 residues. Trimming took 4 bases from V and 11 from J; bases not matched to a gene: 8. Germline-derived CDR1 and CDR2 are SGHVS and FQNEAQ. CDR3 residues: CASSSGQVPQQFF. The CDR3 DNA reads as TGTGCCAGCAGCTCCGGACAGGTCCCCCAGCAGTTCTTC.

V usage is TRBV6-5 and J usage is TRBJ2-1; possible D gene TRBD1, 6 bases. V lost 0 bases and J 5 bases, leaving 14 bases between the germline ends. CDR3 length: 16 amino acids. Germline CDR1 is MNHEY and CDR2 is SVGAGI. The chain's CDR3 is CASSYSIARGNNEQFF. Here the CDR3 DNA reads TGTGCCAGCAGTTACTCGATTGCCAGGGGAAACAATGAGCAGTTCTTC.

This chain joins TRBV19 and TRBJ1-3; D is ambiguous. Per the germline V gene, CDR1 is LNHDA and CDR2 is SQIVND (reference sequence). V lost 7 bases and J lost 4, with 11 bases in between. The CDR3 extends over 13 amino acids. The CDR3 region is CASIPSRGNTIYF. CDR3 bases: TGTGCCAGTATTCCGTCCAGGGGAAACACCATATATTTT.

The rearrangement links TRBV10-3 to TRBJ1-1, with D tentatively TRBD1 (6 bases). The germline V gene encodes CDR1 ENHRY and CDR2 SYGVKD. This CDR3 is 13 amino acids long. V lost 7 bases to trimming and J lost 1 base, with 10 bases between them. In DNA, the CDR3 is TGTGCCATCAATGGGGGGGCGAACACTGAAGCTTTCTTT. Translation: CAINGGANTEAFF.